The table lists the clone carrying this TCR beta chain with a few counts. This sample is part of a study of cytomegalovirus exposure and HLA in healthy donors. Trimming cost V 5 bases and J 8 bases; bases outside gene matches: 8. CDR1 and CDR2 from the germline V gene are PRHDT and FYEKMQ (reference sequence). The CDR3 length is 15 residues. Primers for the PCR totalled 60 Vbeta and 13 Jbeta. Generated by immunoSEQ multiplex PCR, the TCRdb table keeps only in-frame clones and is missing some. The repertoire holds about 120,000 clones, with about 73% as singletons. The sequence was obtained from a woman aged 30 to 39 in good health and CMV-seropositive. Sequencing was carried out using PBMCs. This chain connects TRBV13 to TRBJ1-4; TRBD1 aligns across 10 bases. The CDR3 region has the DNA TGTGCCAGCAGCAAGAGACAGGGGGCGCCGGAAAAACTGTTTTTT. Its translation: CASSKRQGAPEKLFF. The entire variable domain, with the rest obtained from reference TRBV13 and TRBJ1-4, is as follows: AAGVIQSPRHLIKEKRETATLKCYPIPRHDTVYWYQQGPGQDPQFLISFYEKMQSDKGSIPDRFSAQQFSDYHSELNMSSLELGDSALYFCASSKRQGAPEKLFFGSGTQLSVL.